A single count supports the clone carrying this T cell receptor (beta chain). Its specificity is not known. The source of the sample is a study of cytomegalovirus exposure and HLA in healthy donors. Study results and limitations: A later analysis showed TCR association rates differing by HLA locus, peaking at DRB1 and lowest at HLA-C.

The junction had 14 bases not matched to a gene; V was cut back by 5 bases and J by 7 bases. Germline V gene lookup returns CDR1 SGHTA and CDR2 FQGTGA. This CDR3 contains 17 residues. Use of 60 Vbeta and 13 Jbeta primers characterized the PCR. The data were produced by immunoSEQ multiplex PCR, yet TCRdb's version contains in-frame clones alone and is incomplete. The data show more than 150,000 clones, with 84% seen just once and approximately 1.2% held by the top ten. This clonotype was sampled from a girl aged 2-15 years in good health and CMV-seropositive. J is TRBJ2-2 and V is TRBV7-3; 9 nucleotides align to TRBD2. The specimen was PBMCs. CDR3 in DNA: TGTGCCAGCAGCCCAACCGTAGCGGGAGCCCATGGCGGGGAGCTGTTTTTT. This sequence encodes CASSPTVAGAHGGELFF.